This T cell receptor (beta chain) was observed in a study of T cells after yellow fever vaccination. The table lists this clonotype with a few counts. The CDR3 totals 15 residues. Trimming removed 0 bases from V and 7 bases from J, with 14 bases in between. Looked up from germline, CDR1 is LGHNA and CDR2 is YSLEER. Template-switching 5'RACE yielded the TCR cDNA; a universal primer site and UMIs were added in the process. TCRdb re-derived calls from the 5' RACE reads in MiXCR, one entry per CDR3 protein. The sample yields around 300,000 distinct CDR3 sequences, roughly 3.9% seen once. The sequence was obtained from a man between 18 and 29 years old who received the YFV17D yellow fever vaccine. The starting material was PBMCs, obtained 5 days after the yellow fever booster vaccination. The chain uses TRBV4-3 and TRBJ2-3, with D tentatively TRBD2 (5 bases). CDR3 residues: CASSQESGSGNTQYF. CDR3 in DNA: TGCGCCAGCAGCCAAGAATCCGGGTCGGGGAATACGCAGTATTTT.